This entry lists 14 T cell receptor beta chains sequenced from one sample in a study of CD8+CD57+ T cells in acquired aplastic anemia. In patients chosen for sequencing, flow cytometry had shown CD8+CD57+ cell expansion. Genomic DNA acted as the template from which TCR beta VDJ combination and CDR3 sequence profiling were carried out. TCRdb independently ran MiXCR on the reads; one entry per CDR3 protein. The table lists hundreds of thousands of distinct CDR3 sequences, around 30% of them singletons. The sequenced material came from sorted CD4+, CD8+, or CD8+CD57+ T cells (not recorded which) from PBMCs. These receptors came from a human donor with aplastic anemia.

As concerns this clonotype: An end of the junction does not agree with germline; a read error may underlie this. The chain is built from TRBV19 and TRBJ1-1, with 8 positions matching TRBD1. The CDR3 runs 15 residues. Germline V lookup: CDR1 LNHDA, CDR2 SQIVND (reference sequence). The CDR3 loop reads CASRVDRGSNTEALF. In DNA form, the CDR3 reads TGTGCCAGTAGAGTCGACAGGGGCTCGAACACTGAAGCTCTCTTT.

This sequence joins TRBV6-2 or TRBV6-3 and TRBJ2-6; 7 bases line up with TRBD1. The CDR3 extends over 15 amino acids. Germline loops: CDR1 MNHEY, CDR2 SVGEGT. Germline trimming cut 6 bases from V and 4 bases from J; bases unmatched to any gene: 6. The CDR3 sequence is CASRKTGAGANVLTF. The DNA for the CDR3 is TGTGCCAGCAGAAAAACAGGGGCCGGGGCCAACGTCCTGACTTTC.

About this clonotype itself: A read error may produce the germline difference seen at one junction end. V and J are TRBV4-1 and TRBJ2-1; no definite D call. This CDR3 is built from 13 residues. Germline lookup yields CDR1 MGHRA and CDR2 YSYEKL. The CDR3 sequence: CASGQVRGNEQFF. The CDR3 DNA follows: TGCGCCAGCGGCCAAGTACGAGGAAATGAGCAGTTCTTC.

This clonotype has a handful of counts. The DNA for the CDR3 is TGTGCCAGCAGTTCGTCGTACAAACGTGGCACTGAAGCTTTCTTT. It yields the protein CASSSSYKRGTEAFF. V is TRBV2 and J is TRBJ1-1; D gene unclear. Germline values: CDR1 SNHLY, CDR2 FYNNEI. The CDR3 spans 15 residues. Trimming took off 5 bases at V and 4 bases at J, with 17 bases between the two ends.

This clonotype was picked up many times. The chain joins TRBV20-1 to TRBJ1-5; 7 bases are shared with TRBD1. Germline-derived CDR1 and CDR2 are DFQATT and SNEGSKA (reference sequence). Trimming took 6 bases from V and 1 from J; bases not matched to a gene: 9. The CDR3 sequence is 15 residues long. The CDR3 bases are TGCAGTGCAAGCACCGACAGGGAGAGCAATCAGCCCCAGCATTTT. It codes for CSASTDRESNQPQHF.

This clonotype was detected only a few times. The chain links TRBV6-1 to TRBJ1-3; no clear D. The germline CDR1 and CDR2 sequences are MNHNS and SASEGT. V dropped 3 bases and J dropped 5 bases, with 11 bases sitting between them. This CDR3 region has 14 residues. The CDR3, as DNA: TGTGCCAGCAGTGATCCCCCCGGGAGAAACACCATATATTTT. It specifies CASSDPPGRNTIYF.

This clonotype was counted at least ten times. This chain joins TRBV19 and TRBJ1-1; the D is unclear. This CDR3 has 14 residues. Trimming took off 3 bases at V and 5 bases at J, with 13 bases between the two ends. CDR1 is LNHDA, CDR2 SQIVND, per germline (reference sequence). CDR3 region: CASSIPELGTEAFF. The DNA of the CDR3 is TGTGCCAGTAGTATTCCAGAGTTAGGGACTGAAGCTTTCTTT.

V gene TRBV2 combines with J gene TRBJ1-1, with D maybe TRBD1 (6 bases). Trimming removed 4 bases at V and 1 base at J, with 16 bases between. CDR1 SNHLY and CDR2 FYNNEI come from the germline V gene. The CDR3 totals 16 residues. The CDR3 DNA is TGTGCCAGCAGTGCAGTAGGGGGGGCGCCGAACACTGAAGCTTTCTTT. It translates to CASSAVGGAPNTEAFF.

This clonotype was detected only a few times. CDR3 protein: CSARAGDIGELFF. As DNA, the CDR3 is TGCAGTGCTAGAGCGGGAGACATCGGGGAGCTGTTTTTT. This sequence joins TRBV20-1 and TRBJ2-2; D is perhaps TRBD2 (6 bases). Between the trimmed V and J ends, which lost 1 base and 7 bases, there was a span of 10 bases. CDR1 is DFQATT and CDR2 is SNEGSKA in the germline V gene (reference sequence). This CDR3 has 13 amino acids.

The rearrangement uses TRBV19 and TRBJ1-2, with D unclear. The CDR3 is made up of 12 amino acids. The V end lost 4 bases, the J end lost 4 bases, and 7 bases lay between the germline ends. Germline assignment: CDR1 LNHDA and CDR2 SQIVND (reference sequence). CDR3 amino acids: CASSKSIYGYTF. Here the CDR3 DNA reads TGTGCCAGTAGTAAGTCCATCTATGGCTACACCTTC. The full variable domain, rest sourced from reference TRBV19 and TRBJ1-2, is DGGITQSPKYLFRKEGQNVTLSCEQNLNHDAMYWYRQDPGQGLRLIYYSQIVNDFQKGDIAEGYSVSREKKESFPLTVTSAQKNPTAFYLCASSKSIYGYTFGSGTRLTVV.

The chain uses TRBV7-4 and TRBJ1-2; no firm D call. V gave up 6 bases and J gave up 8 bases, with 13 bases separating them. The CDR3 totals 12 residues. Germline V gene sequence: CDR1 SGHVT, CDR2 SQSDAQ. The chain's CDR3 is CASREPPVGYTF. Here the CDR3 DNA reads TGTGCCAGCAGAGAACCCCCCGTAGGCTACACCTTC.

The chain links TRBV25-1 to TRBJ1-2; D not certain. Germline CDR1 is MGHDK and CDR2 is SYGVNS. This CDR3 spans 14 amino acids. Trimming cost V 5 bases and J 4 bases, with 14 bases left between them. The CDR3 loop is CASSYSRGSYGYTF. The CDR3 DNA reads TGTGCCAGCAGTTACTCGCGGGGTTCCTATGGCTACACCTTC.

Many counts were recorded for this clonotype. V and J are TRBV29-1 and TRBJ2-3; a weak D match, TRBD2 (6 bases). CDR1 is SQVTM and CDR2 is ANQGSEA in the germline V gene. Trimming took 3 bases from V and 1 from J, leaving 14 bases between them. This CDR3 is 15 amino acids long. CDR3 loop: CSVDTGRGGTDTQYF. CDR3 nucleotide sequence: TGCAGCGTTGATACTGGGCGGGGAGGCACAGATACGCAGTATTTT.

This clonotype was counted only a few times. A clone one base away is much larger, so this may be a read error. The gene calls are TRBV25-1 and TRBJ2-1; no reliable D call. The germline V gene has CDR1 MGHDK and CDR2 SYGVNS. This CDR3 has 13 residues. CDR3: CASSDQLYNEQSF. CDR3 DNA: TGTGCCAGCAGTGACCAATTATACAATGAGCAGTCCTTC.